The 22 T cell receptor beta chains below all came from one sample that was sequenced in a study of blood T cell repertoires in COVID-19. The data were produced by immunoSEQ multiplex PCR, yet TCRdb's version contains in-frame clones alone and is incomplete. The sample has 95,000 to 150,000 clones, roughly 90% seen once. Input material: peripheral blood. The receptors here all came from a man aged 40-49 years with acute or convalescent COVID-19.

The J gene is TRBJ1-2, the V gene TRBV20-1; D gene unclear. Trimming removed 3 bases from V and 6 bases from J, with 17 bases in between. The germline V gene has CDR1 DFQATT and CDR2 SNEGSKA (reference sequence). The CDR3 covers 14 residues. CDR3 region: CSASPERRLDGYTF. The CDR3 DNA is TGCAGTGCTAGTCCCGAAAGGCGACTGGATGGCTACACCTTC.

V gene TRBV4-1 combines with J gene TRBJ2-1, with TRBD2 matching over 14 bases. Germline V gives CDR1 MGHRA, CDR2 YSYEKL. The CDR3 sequence is 15 residues long. Unmatched junction bases numbered 0, after V lost 1 base and J lost 7 bases. CDR3 sequence: CASSQGLAGGNEQFF. The CDR3 bases are TGCGCCAGCAGCCAAGGACTAGCGGGGGGGAATGAGCAGTTCTTC.

CDR3 residues: CASSREGATYNEQFF. The CDR3 nucleotides are TGTGCCAGCTCACGAGAGGGAGCCACCTACAATGAGCAGTTCTTC. V usage is TRBV18 and J usage is TRBJ2-1; D is perhaps TRBD2 (5 bases). Germline CDR1 is KGHSH and CDR2 is LQKENI. The V end lost 4 bases, the J end lost 2 bases, and 12 bases lay between the germline ends. The CDR3 contains 15 residues.

This rearrangement joins TRBV30 to TRBJ1-2, with 7 nucleotides matching TRBD1. This CDR3 comprises 12 residues. The germline V gene encodes CDR1 GTSNPN and CDR2 SVGIG (reference sequence). With V trimmed by 5 bases and J by 2 bases, 2 bases remained unmatched. This CDR3 reads CAWAGQNYGYTF. The CDR3 region has the DNA TGTGCCTGGGCGGGACAGAACTATGGCTACACCTTC.

The V call is TRBV13, the J call TRBJ2-2; 8 bases map to TRBD1. Trimming at V came to 8 bases and at J to 6 bases, leaving 11 bases not matched to a gene. CDR1 PRHDT and CDR2 FYEKMQ come from the germline V gene (reference sequence). This CDR3 comprises 15 residues. CDR3 in DNA: TGTGCCAGCGCCTACAGGGGGGAGTGGTCCGGGGAGCTGTTTTTT. It specifies CASAYRGEWSGELFF.

The rearrangement links TRBV11-3 to TRBJ2-7, with 14 bases lining up with TRBD2. The germline V gene has CDR1 SGHNT and CDR2 YENEEA. V shed 6 bases, J shed 6 bases, and the junction held 13 bases outside the gene matches. The CDR3 has 17 residues. CDR3 in amino acids: CASSSGTSGSPGGEQYF. The CDR3 DNA is TGTGCCAGCAGTTCCGGGACTAGCGGGAGCCCTGGGGGCGAGCAGTACTTC.

The rearrangement joins TRBV4-1 to TRBJ1-6; D ambiguous. The CDR3 runs to 14 residues. CDR1 MGHRA and CDR2 YSYEKL come from the germline V gene. The V end lost 0 bases, the J end lost 8 bases, and 8 bases lay between the germline ends. The CDR3 nucleotides read TGCGCCAGCAGCCAAGAGGTTGAGTATTCACCCCTCCACTTT. Amino acid sequence: CASSQEVEYSPLHF.

The chain joins TRBV23-1 to TRBJ1-5; 9 positions agree with TRBD1. TRBV23-1 is an open reading frame, and its role is uncertain. The CDR3 is 17 residues long. The V segment lost 6 bases and the J segment 10 bases; nucleotides outside the gene matches: 19. The CDR3 region is CASSARDRVPLLSPQHF. DNA for the CDR3: TGCGCCAGCAGCGCCCGGGACAGGGTACCCCTGTTGAGCCCCCAGCATTTT.

V gene TRBV30 combines with J gene TRBJ1-2, with TRBD1 matching over 7 bases. CDR1 is GTSNPN and CDR2 is SVGIG in the germline V gene (reference sequence). CDR3 length equals 13 residues. The V segment lost 3 bases and the J segment 0 bases; nucleotides outside the gene matches: 1. The CDR3 DNA is TGTGCCTGGAGAGGGACAGCTAACTATGGCTACACCTTC. It yields the protein CAWRGTANYGYTF.

The J gene is TRBJ1-5, the V gene TRBV6-1, with TRBD1 matching over 7 bases. V lost 4 bases, J lost 0 bases, and 6 bases stayed unmatched. The CDR3 has 16 residues. Germline values: CDR1 MNHNS, CDR2 SASEGT. The CDR3 nucleotides read TGTGCCAGCAGTGCTAGGACAGGCAATAGCAATCAGCCCCAGCATTTT. This encodes CASSARTGNSNQPQHF.

The chain employs TRBV10-3 and TRBJ1-3, with 8 bases that match TRBD1. This CDR3 region has 14 residues. Germline assignment: CDR1 ENHRY and CDR2 SYGVKD. V was pared by 10 bases and J by 2 bases, with 7 bases of the junction left unmatched. As DNA, the CDR3 is TGTGCCACCTTACAGGGGGGAACTGGAAACACCATATATTTT. Protein product: CATLQGGTGNTIYF.

This sequence joins TRBV6-5 and TRBJ2-7; the D gene is possibly TRBD1 (6 bases). V lost 6 bases to trimming and J lost 1 base, with 10 bases between them. In germline, CDR1 is MNHEY, CDR2 SVGAGI. This CDR3 comprises 13 residues. The CDR3 DNA follows: TGTGCCAGCAGCAGGACAGTTTCCTACGAGCAGTACTTC. Its translation: CASSRTVSYEQYF.

The chain carries TRBV6-4 and TRBJ1-6; D possibly corresponds to TRBD1 (6 bases). The CDR3 is 14 amino acids. Germline CDR1 is MRHNA and CDR2 is SNTAGT. V lost 4 bases to trimming and J lost 7 bases, with 11 bases between them. The CDR3 loop is CASSAGAGNSPLHF. The CDR3 DNA follows: TGTGCCAGCAGTGCAGGGGCCGGGAATTCACCCCTCCACTTT.

The rearrangement uses TRBV10-2 and TRBJ1-1; TRBD1 matches at 7 bases. This CDR3 contains 11 residues. V trimming: 10 bases; J trimming: 8 bases; junction bases outside the gene matches: 7. CDR1 is WSHSY, CDR2 SAAADI, per germline. The CDR3 loop reads CATTQGEEAFF. The DNA for the CDR3 is TGCGCCACCACCCAGGGGGAAGAAGCTTTCTTT.

The chain couples TRBV11-2 to TRBJ2-5; 7 nucleotides line up with TRBD2. Trimming cost V 0 bases and J 5 bases; bases outside gene matches: 6. Germline CDR1 and CDR2: SGHAT and FQNNGV. There are 15 residues in the CDR3. For the CDR3, the DNA is TGTGCCAGCAGCTTAGATCGGGGGGAGCTGGAGACCCAGTACTTC. This sequence encodes CASSLDRGELETQYF.

The chain recombines TRBV5-4 with TRBJ2-5, with D perhaps TRBD2 (6 bases). Trimming shortened V by 4 bases and J by 4 bases, and 11 bases separated the two germline ends. Germline CDR1 SGHNT, CDR2 YYREEE (reference sequence). The CDR3 consists of 13 residues. The CDR3 DNA sequence: TGTGCCAGCAGCCCTGGGACTCGAGAGACCCAGTACTTC. It encodes CASSPGTRETQYF.

The V call is TRBV5-1, the J call TRBJ2-5, with D maybe TRBD2 (5 bases). Germline lookup yields CDR1 SGHRS and CDR2 YFSETQ. This CDR3 has 13 residues. Trimming removed 4 bases from V and 1 base from J, with 8 bases in between. CDR3 nucleotides: TGCGCCAGCAGCCCAGCGGCCCAAGAGACCCAGTACTTC. Amino acids: CASSPAAQETQYF.

This chain links TRBV5-1 with TRBJ2-3, with a weak D call TRBD2 (5 bases). The CDR3 totals 16 residues. The V gene lost 2 bases and the J gene lost 0 bases, with 13 bases spanning the gap. Germline V gene data show CDR1 as SGHRS and CDR2 as YFSETQ. The CDR3 DNA follows: TGCGCCAGCAGCTTTTCCGGACTTCCCAGCACAGATACGCAGTATTTT. Protein product: CASSFSGLPSTDTQYF.

The rearrangement uses TRBV15 and TRBJ2-4, with a possible D match to TRBD2 (5 bases). This CDR3 is built from 11 residues. Germline-derived CDR1 and CDR2 are LNHNV and YYDKDF (reference sequence). Trimming left V 3 bases short and J 9 bases short, with 6 bases between. In DNA form, the CDR3 reads TGTGCCACCAGCAGGGGGAGCATTCAGTACTTC. Its translation: CATSRGSIQYF.

The J gene is TRBJ2-5, the V gene TRBV7-2; TRBD2 matches 7 bases. This CDR3 is built from 14 residues. Per the germline V gene, CDR1 is SGHTA and CDR2 is FQGNSA. V gave up 1 base and J gave up 6 bases; unmatched junction bases: 5. The CDR3 loop is CASSLDKGGKTQYF. DNA for the CDR3: TGTGCCAGCAGCTTAGATAAGGGAGGGAAGACCCAGTACTTC.

The chain has TRBV3-1 (or the pseudogene TRBV3-2) and TRBJ2-7, with 10 bases fitting TRBD2. Germline trimming cut 4 bases from V and 3 bases from J; bases unmatched to any gene: 12. The CDR3 contains 17 residues. Germline V gene data show CDR1 as LGHDT and CDR2 as YNNKEL (reference sequence). DNA for the CDR3: TGTGCCAGCAGCCGCCGGGGTAGCGGGGGGCAGGGCTACGAGCAGTACTTC. It specifies CASSRRGSGGQGYEQYF.

This rearrangement joins TRBV9 to TRBJ2-1; D unresolved. Per the germline V gene, CDR1 is SGDLS and CDR2 is YYNGEE. The CDR3 has 14 amino acids. Trimming removed 1 base at V and 0 bases at J, with 5 bases between. The CDR3 loop reads CASSVTASYNEQFF. In DNA, the CDR3 is TGTGCCAGCAGCGTAACAGCCTCCTACAATGAGCAGTTCTTC.